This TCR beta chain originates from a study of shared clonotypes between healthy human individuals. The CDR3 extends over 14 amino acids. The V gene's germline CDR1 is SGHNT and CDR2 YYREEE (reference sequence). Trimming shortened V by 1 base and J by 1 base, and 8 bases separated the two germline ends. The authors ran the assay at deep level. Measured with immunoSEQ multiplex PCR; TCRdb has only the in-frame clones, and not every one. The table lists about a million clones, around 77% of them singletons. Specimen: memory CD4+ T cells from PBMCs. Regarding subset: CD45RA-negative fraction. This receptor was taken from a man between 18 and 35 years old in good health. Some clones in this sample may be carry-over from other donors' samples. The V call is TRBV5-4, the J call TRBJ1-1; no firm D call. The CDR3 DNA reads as TGTGCCAGCAGCTTGTGGCAGACGAACACTGAAGCTTTCTTT. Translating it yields CASSLWQTNTEAFF.